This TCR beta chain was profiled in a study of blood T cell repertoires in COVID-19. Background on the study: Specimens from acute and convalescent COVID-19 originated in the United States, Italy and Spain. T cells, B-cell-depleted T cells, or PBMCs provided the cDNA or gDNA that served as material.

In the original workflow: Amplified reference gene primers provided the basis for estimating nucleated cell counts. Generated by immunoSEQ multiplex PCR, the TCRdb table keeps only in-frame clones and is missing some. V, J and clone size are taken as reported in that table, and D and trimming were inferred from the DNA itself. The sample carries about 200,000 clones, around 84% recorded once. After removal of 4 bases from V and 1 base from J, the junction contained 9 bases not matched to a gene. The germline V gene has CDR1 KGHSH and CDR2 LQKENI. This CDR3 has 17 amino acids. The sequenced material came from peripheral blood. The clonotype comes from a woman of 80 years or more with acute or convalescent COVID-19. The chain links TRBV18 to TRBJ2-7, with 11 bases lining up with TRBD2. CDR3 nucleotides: TGTGCCAGCTCACGAGGACTAGCGGGCTCTCAATCCTACGAGCAGTACTTC. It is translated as CASSRGLAGSQSYEQYF.